The 25 T cell receptor beta chains below come from one sample, sequenced in a study of blood T cell repertoires in COVID-19. Profiling relied on immunoSEQ multiplex PCR, and the TCRdb table lists in-frame clones only, not all of them. The sample consists of hundreds of thousands of clones, around 82% of them appearing once. The source material was peripheral blood. The receptor set was obtained from a woman between 45 and 65 years old who had recovered from COVID-19.

The V and J genes are TRBV10-1 and TRBJ1-1, with D perhaps matching TRBD1 (6 bases). The CDR3 has 18 residues. Germline V gene sequence: CDR1 WNHNN, CDR2 SYGVQD (reference sequence). Trimming removed 9 bases at V and 0 bases at J, with 26 bases between. Written as DNA, the CDR3 is TGCGCCAGTTTTTCACAGGACAGCCAGTTACCCTTGAACACTGAAGCTTTCTTT. The encoded protein is CASFSQDSQLPLNTEAFF.

This clone is a singleton in its sample. V usage is TRBV28 and J usage is TRBJ2-3; no firm D call. Per germline, CDR1 MDHEN and CDR2 SYDVKM. The ends were cut back, 5 bases at V and 7 bases at J, with 7 bases in the middle. The CDR3 is made up of 11 amino acids. CDR3: CASSGAHTQYF. In DNA form, the CDR3 reads TGTGCCAGCAGTGGAGCTCATACGCAGTATTTT.

This clone was detected only a few times. This chain connects TRBV28 to TRBJ2-7; D is perhaps TRBD2 (6 bases). Trimming cost V 6 bases and J 7 bases, with 16 bases left between them. Germline V gene data show CDR1 as MDHEN and CDR2 as SYDVKM. The CDR3 runs 13 residues. CDR3 in amino acids: CASRKAGRGEQYF. DNA of the CDR3: TGTGCCAGCAGGAAAGCGGGCCGGGGGGAGCAGTACTTC. Using reference TRBV28 and TRBJ2-7 for the parts outside the CDR3, the full variable domain is DVKVTQSSRYLVKRTGEKVFLECVQDMDHENMFWYRQDPGLGLRLIYFSYDVKMKEKGDIPEGYSVSREKKERFSLILESASTNQTSMYLCASRKAGRGEQYFGPGTRLTVT.

The V call is TRBV5-1, the J call TRBJ2-3; 8 bases fit TRBD2. This CDR3 contains 17 residues. Germline CDR1 is SGHRS and CDR2 is YFSETQ. With V trimmed by 4 bases and J by 2 bases, 12 bases remained unmatched. The CDR3 DNA reads TGCGCCAGCAGCCGGCTCTCGACGGGGGGGAACACAGATACGCAGTATTTT. Translation: CASSRLSTGGNTDTQYF.

This sequence joins TRBV9 and TRBJ2-3; 9 nucleotides agree with TRBD2. Trimming at V came to 6 bases and at J to 1 base, leaving 6 bases not matched to a gene. Germline V lookup: CDR1 SGDLS, CDR2 YYNGEE. The length of the CDR3 is 15 residues. CDR3 DNA sequence: TGTGCCAGCACAGAGCGGGGGGTGGGCACAGATACGCAGTATTTT. It specifies CASTERGVGTDTQYF.

This clone was found once. This chain's CDR3 is CASSIRGDMAYEQYF. The CDR3 coding sequence is TGTGCCAGTAGTATCCGGGGGGACATGGCCTACGAGCAGTACTTC. The rearrangement joins TRBV19 to TRBJ2-7; possible D gene TRBD2, 7 bases. CDR3 size: 15 residues. CDR1 and CDR2 from the germline V gene are LNHDA and SQIVND (reference sequence). Trimming removed 3 bases from V and 2 bases from J, with 14 bases in between.

V gene TRBV30 combines with J gene TRBJ2-3; TRBD2 is a possible D gene (6 bases). V lost 2 bases to trimming and J lost 14 bases, with 17 bases between them. This CDR3 contains 12 residues. CDR1 and CDR2 (germline): GTSNPN, SVGIG (reference sequence). The CDR3 nucleotides are TGTGCCTGGAGTCCCACTAGCCTCCTACTGTATTTT. This gives the protein CAWSPTSLLLYF. Variable domain in full (rest from reference TRBV30 and TRBJ2-3): SQTIHQWPATLVQPVGSPLSLECTVEGTSNPNLYWYRQAAGRGLQLLFYSVGIGQISSEVPQNLSASRPQDRQFILSSKKLLLSDSGFYLCAWSPTSLLLYFGPGTRLTVL.

This clone was seen once. The chain recombines TRBV6-5 with TRBJ1-5; D gene ambiguous. The germline gives CDR1 MNHEY, CDR2 SVGAGI. The CDR3 extends over 13 amino acids. Trimming pared 0 bases from V and 4 bases from J, leaving 4 bases between. This chain's CDR3 is CASSYSSNQPQHF. In DNA, the CDR3 is TGTGCCAGCAGTTACTCTTCTAATCAGCCCCAGCATTTT.

The chain couples TRBV16 to TRBJ1-2; 11 bases line up with TRBD1. Germline trimming cut 4 bases from V and 4 bases from J; bases unmatched to any gene: 2. This CDR3 contains 14 residues. Germline CDR1 and CDR2: KGHSY and FQNENV. CDR3 DNA sequence: TGTGCCAGCAGCCGGGACAGGGGGTCCTATGGCTACACCTTC. Translation gives CASSRDRGSYGYTF.

V is TRBV7-9 and J is TRBJ1-2; the D gene is possibly TRBD1 (5 bases). This CDR3 comprises 16 residues. Germline CDR1 is SEHNR and CDR2 is FQNEAQ (reference sequence). V was clipped by 5 bases and J by 3 bases, with 19 bases between them. The CDR3 DNA reads as TGTGCCAGCAGCCCGCGCGGGGCGGGTTTTGACTATGGCTACACCTTC. It encodes CASSPRGAGFDYGYTF.

V is TRBV6-1 and J is TRBJ2-3; 12 bases line up with TRBD2. V shed 4 bases, J shed 6 bases, and the junction held 8 bases outside the gene matches. The germline CDR1 and CDR2 sequences are MNHNS and SASEGT. This CDR3 has 16 residues. CDR3 coding DNA: TGTGCCAGCAGTGGAACCCTAGCGGGGGGGTTGGATACGCAGTATTTT. Its translation: CASSGTLAGGLDTQYF.

The chain uses TRBV5-6 and TRBJ2-7, with TRBD2 matching over 11 bases. CDR1 is SGHDT and CDR2 is YYEEEE in the germline V gene. There are 16 residues in the CDR3. J lost 3 bases, V lost 4 bases, and 9 bases had no gene match. As DNA, the CDR3 is TGTGCCAGCAGCGTTCGTTCGGGACTAGCGGTCTACGAGCAGTACTTC. This codes for CASSVRSGLAVYEQYF.

This rearrangement joins TRBV4-3 to TRBJ2-2, with 8 bases identical to TRBD1. The CDR3 has 16 residues. Germline loops: CDR1 LGHNA, CDR2 YSLEER. Germline trimming cut 4 bases from V and 0 bases from J; bases unmatched to any gene: 4. The CDR3 here is CASSLGQGSNTGELFF. CDR3 nucleotides: TGCGCCAGCAGCCTCGGACAGGGATCGAACACCGGGGAGCTGTTTTTT.

V is TRBV5-1 and J is TRBJ2-5, with TRBD2 matching over 10 bases. The CDR3 totals 14 residues. V lost 0 bases to trimming and J lost 4 bases; unmatched junction nucleotides: 0. Germline V CDR1 and CDR2: SGHRS, YFSETQ. The CDR3 DNA reads TGCGCCAGCAGCTTGGGGACTAGCGGAGAGACCCAGTACTTC. Translated: CASSLGTSGETQYF.

The rearrangement uses TRBV28 and TRBJ2-3; the match to TRBD2 covers 10 bases. The CDR3 has 15 residues. The trim removed 5 bases at V and 3 bases at J, leaving 5 bases unmatched. CDR1 and CDR2 from the germline V gene are MDHEN and SYDVKM. CDR3 nucleotides: TGTGCCAGCAGTCCCCCACTAGCGGGGACAGATACGCAGTATTTT. It is translated as CASSPPLAGTDTQYF.

This chain connects TRBV14 to TRBJ2-7; D is perhaps TRBD1 (6 bases). V was shortened by 4 bases and J by 4 bases, with 23 bases between the two germline ends. This CDR3 region has 17 residues. Looked up from germline, CDR1 is SGHDN and CDR2 is FVKESK. In nucleotides, the CDR3 is TGTGCCAGCAGCCCGATCCCGGGTACGGGACAAACTTACGAGCAGTACTTC. Translating gives CASSPIPGTGQTYEQYF.

The chain is built from TRBV6-5 and TRBJ1-6; no definite D call. Trimming removed 6 bases at V and 3 bases at J, with 6 bases between. CDR1 and CDR2 from the germline V gene are MNHEY and SVGAGI. The CDR3 totals 13 residues. CDR3 residues: CASRRDYNSPLHF. The CDR3 bases are TGTGCCAGCAGACGGGACTATAATTCACCCCTCCACTTT.

The chain couples TRBV7-3 to TRBJ2-1; maybe TRBD1 (5 bases). From germline, CDR1 is SGHTA and CDR2 FQGTGA. The CDR3 length is 15 residues. V was cut by 6 bases and J by 5 bases, with 17 bases left in between. The CDR3 sequence is CASSPQAGKNNEQFF. The CDR3, as DNA: TGTGCCAGCAGTCCCCAGGCAGGGAAGAACAATGAGCAGTTCTTC.

This chain uses TRBV5-1 with TRBJ2-7; a weak D match, TRBD2 (7 bases). Deletions cut 3 bases from V and 0 bases from J, with 10 bases between. The CDR3 is 14 amino acids. The germline V gene encodes CDR1 SGHRS and CDR2 YFSETQ. CDR3 amino acids: CASSYRGASYEQYF. The CDR3 nucleotides are TGCGCCAGCAGCTACCGGGGGGCCTCCTACGAGCAGTACTTC.

The chain uses TRBV6-2 or TRBV6-3 and TRBJ2-3; TRBD1 aligns across 7 bases. The CDR3 loop spans 18 amino acids. CDR1 is MNHEY, CDR2 SVGEGT, per germline. The J segment lost 0 bases and the V segment lost 6 bases, leaving 15 bases of the junction unmatched. CDR3 nucleotide sequence: TGTGCCAGCAGCGGAAATCGAAGACAGGGTACTAGCACAGATACGCAGTATTTT. Translated: CASSGNRRQGTSTDTQYF.

The chain combines TRBV3-1 (or the pseudogene TRBV3-2) with TRBJ1-5, with 7 bases fitting TRBD1. The CDR3 contains 15 residues. Per germline, CDR1 LGHDT and CDR2 YNNKEL (reference sequence). After removal of 4 bases from V and 6 bases from J, the junction contained 9 bases not matched to a gene. The CDR3 sequence is CASSLAPAGGQPQHF. The CDR3, as DNA: TGTGCCAGCAGCCTGGCCCCGGCAGGGGGTCAGCCCCAGCATTTT.

This chain uses TRBV14 with TRBJ2-5; 9 bases line up with TRBD1. The CDR3 totals 15 residues. From germline, CDR1 is SGHDN and CDR2 FVKESK. V gave up 3 bases and J gave up 5 bases; unmatched junction bases: 7. The CDR3 region has the DNA TGTGCCAGCAGCCATATGGGGACAGGGCGGGAGACCCAGTACTTC. This encodes CASSHMGTGRETQYF.

The chain has TRBV28 and TRBJ2-7, with 8 bases that match TRBD1. CDR3 size: 16 residues. Per germline, CDR1 MDHEN and CDR2 SYDVKM. The junction had 14 bases not matched to a gene; V was cut back by 4 bases and J by 6 bases. The CDR3 sequence is CASSSNTGRQGFEQYF. The CDR3 DNA is TGTGCCAGCAGTTCCAATACCGGCCGACAGGGGTTCGAGCAGTACTTC.

V and J are TRBV7-2 and TRBJ2-5, with 8 bases aligning to TRBD2. V was clipped by 4 bases and J by 4 bases; unmatched bases: 11. This CDR3 contains 16 residues. Germline V lookup: CDR1 SGHTA, CDR2 FQGNSA. The CDR3 loop reads CASSSRGGQGGETQYF. CDR3 sequence (DNA): TGTGCCAGCAGCTCCCGGGGGGGGCAGGGCGGAGAGACCCAGTACTTC.

Only a few counts were recorded for this clone. The chain carries TRBV7-6 and TRBJ2-1, with 8 nucleotides matching TRBD2. V was pared by 0 bases and J by 7 bases, with 17 bases of the junction left unmatched. The CDR3 consists of 19 residues. Germline-derived CDR1 and CDR2 are SGHVS and FNYEAQ. CDR3 protein: CASSLAWRGASKFINEQFF. DNA for the CDR3: TGTGCCAGCAGCTTAGCTTGGCGGGGGGCCTCCAAGTTCATTAATGAGCAGTTCTTC. The whole variable domain, filled in from reference TRBV7-6 and TRBJ2-1, reads GAGVSQSPRYKVTKRGQDVALRCDPISGHVSLYWYRQALGQGPEFLTYFNYEAQQDKSGLPNDRFSAERPEGSISTLTIQRTEQRDSAMYRCASSLAWRGASKFINEQFFGPGTRLTVL.